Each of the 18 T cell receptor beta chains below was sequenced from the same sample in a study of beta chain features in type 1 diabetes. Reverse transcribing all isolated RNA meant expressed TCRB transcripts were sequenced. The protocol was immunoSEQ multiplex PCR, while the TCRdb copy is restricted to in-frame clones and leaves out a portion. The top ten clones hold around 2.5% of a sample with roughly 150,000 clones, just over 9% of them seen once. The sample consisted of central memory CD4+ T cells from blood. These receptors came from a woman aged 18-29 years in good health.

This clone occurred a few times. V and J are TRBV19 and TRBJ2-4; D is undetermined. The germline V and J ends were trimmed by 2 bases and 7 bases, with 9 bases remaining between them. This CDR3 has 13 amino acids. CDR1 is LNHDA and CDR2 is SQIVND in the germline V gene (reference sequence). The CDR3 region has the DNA TGTGCCAGTAGTATAACGCAGAGGAACATTCAGTACTTC. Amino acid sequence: CASSITQRNIQYF.

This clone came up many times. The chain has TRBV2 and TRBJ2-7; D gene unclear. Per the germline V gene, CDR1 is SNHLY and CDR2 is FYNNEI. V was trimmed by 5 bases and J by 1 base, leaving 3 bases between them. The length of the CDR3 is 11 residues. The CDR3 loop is CASSISYEQYF. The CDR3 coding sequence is TGTGCCAGCAGTATATCCTACGAGCAGTACTTC.

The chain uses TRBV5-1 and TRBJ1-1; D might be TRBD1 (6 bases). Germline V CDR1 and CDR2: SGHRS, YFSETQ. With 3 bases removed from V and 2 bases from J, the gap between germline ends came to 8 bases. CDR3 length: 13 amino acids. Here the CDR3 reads CASSSDSNTEAFF. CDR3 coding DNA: TGCGCCAGCAGCTCGGACAGCAACACTGAAGCTTTCTTT.

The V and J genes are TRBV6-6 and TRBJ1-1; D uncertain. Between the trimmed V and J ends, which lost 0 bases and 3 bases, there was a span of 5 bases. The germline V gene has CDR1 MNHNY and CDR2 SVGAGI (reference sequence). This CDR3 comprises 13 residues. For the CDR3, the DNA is TGTGCCAGCAGTTACTCATCCGACACTGAAGCTTTCTTT. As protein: CASSYSSDTEAFF.

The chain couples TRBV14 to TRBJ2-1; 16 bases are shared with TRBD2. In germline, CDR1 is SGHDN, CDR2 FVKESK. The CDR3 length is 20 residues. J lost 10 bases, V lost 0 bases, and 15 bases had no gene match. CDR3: CASSQDVAGLAGGRSKEQFF. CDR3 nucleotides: TGTGCCAGCAGCCAAGATGTCGCGGGACTAGCGGGGGGGAGATCCAAGGAGCAGTTCTTC.

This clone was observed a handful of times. The CDR3 loop reads CASSQPTGGTEAFF. CDR3 nucleotide sequence: TGCGCCAGCAGCCAACCTACAGGGGGTACTGAAGCTTTCTTT. This chain links TRBV4-1 with TRBJ1-1, with 8 bases lining up with TRBD1. V gave up 2 bases and J gave up 5 bases; unmatched junction bases: 4. From germline, CDR1 is MGHRA and CDR2 YSYEKL. The CDR3 loop spans 14 amino acids.

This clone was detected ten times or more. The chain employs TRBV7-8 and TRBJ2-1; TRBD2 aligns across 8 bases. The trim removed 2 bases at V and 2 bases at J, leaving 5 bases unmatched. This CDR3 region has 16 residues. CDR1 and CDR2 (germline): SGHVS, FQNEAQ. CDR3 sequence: CASSLFPAGAYNEQFF. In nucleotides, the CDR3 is TGTGCCAGCAGCTTATTTCCAGCGGGGGCCTACAATGAGCAGTTCTTC. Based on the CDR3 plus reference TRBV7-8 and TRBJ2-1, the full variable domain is GAGVSQSPRYKVAKRGQDVALRCDPISGHVSLFWYQQALGQGPEFLTYFQNEAQLDKSGLPSDRFFAERPEGSVSTLKIQRTQQEDSAVYLCASSLFPAGAYNEQFFGPGTRLTVL.

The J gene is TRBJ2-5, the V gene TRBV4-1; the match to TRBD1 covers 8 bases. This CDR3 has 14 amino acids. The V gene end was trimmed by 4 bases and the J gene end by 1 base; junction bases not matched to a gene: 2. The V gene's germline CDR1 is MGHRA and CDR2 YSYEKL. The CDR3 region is CASSPGQGQETQYF. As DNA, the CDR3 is TGCGCCAGCAGCCCTGGACAGGGCCAAGAGACCCAGTACTTC.

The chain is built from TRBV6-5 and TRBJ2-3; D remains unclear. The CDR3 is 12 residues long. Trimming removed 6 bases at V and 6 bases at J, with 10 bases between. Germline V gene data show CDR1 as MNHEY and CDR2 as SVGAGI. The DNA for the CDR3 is TGTGCCAGCAGATCCACCGGGGATACGCAGTATTTT. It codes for CASRSTGDTQYF.

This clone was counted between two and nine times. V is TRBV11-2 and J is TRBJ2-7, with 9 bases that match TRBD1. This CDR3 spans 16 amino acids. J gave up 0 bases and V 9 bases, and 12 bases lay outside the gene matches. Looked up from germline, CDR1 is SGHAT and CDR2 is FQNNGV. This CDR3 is CASSTPRDRVSYEQYF. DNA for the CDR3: TGTGCCAGTAGTACCCCCCGGGACAGGGTCTCCTACGAGCAGTACTTC.

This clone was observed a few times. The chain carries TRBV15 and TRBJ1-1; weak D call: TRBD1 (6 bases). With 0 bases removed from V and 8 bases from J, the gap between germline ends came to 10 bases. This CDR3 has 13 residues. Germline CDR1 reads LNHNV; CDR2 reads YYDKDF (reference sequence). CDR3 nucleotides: TGTGCCACCAGCAGAGAGTTCACAGGGGAAGCTTTCTTT. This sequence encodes CATSREFTGEAFF.

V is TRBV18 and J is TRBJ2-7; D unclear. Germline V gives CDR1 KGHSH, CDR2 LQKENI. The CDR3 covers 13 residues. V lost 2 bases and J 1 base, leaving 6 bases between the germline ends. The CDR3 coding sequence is TGTGCCAGCTCACCAGTACAGTCCTACGAGCAGTACTTC. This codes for CASSPVQSYEQYF.

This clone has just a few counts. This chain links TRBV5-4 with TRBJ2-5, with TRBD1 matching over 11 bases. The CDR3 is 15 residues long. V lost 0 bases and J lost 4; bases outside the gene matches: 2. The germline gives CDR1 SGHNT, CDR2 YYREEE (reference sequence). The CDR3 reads CASSLAGQGAETQYF. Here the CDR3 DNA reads TGTGCCAGCAGCTTGGCCGGACAGGGGGCAGAGACCCAGTACTTC.

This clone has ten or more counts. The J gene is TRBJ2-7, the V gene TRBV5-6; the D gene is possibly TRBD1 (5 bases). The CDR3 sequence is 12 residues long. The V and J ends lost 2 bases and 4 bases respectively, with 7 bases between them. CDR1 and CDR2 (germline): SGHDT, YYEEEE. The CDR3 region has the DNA TGTGCCAGCAGCTTCGGACAATACGAGCAGTACTTC. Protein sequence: CASSFGQYEQYF.

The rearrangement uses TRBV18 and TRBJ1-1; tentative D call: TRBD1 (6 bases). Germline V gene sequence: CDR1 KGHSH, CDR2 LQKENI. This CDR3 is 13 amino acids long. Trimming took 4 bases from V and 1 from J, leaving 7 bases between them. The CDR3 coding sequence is TGTGCCAGCTCACAGGGACAGAACACTGAAGCTTTCTTT. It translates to CASSQGQNTEAFF.

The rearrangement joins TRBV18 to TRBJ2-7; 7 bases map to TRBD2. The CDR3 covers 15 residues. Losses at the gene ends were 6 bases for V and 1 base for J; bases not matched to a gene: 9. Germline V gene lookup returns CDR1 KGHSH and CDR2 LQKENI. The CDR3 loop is CASSAGTIPSYEQYF. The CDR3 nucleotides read TGTGCCAGCTCGGCCGGGACTATTCCTTCCTACGAGCAGTACTTC.

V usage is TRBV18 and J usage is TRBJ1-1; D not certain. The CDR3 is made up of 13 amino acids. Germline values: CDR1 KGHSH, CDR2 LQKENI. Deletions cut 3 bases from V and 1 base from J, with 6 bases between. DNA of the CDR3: TGTGCCAGCTCACCTTCACAGAACACTGAAGCTTTCTTT. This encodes CASSPSQNTEAFF.

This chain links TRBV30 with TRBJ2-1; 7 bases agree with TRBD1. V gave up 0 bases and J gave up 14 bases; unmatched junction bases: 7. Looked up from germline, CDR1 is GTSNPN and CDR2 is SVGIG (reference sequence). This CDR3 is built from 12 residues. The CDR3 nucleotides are TGTGCCTGGAGTGTACAGGGGCAGGAGGAGTTCTTC. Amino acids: CAWSVQGQEEFF.